These 23 T cell receptor beta chains were all obtained from the same sample, sequenced in a study of blood T cell repertoires in COVID-19 (dated by TCRdb to between 2020 and 2021). Library preparation employed the immunoSEQ multiplex PCR assay. In TCRdb, the immuneACCESS table is reduced to in-frame sequences with V and J assigned. These tables do not hold every clone; where another copy was compared, an unresolved V gene accounts for under half, and the others remain unexplained. For this sample the table gives 150,000 or so clones, of which approximately 85% were detected only once. Of the sample, more than 5% is held by the ten largest clones. Sequenced: peripheral blood. These receptors all stem from a woman aged 45 to 65 with COVID-19, enrolled during active disease.

The chain recombines TRBV18 with TRBJ1-5; D uncertain. There are 15 residues in the CDR3. V was clipped by 2 bases and J by 7 bases, with 15 bases between them. Germline V gene sequence: CDR1 KGHSH, CDR2 LQKENI. In nucleotides, the CDR3 is TGTGCCAGCTCACCATCCGACTGGGGAGTCCAGCCCCAGCATTTT. This gives the protein CASSPSDWGVQPQHF.

The V gene is TRBV4-2, the J gene TRBJ2-1, with D uncertain. Germline CDR1 and CDR2: LGHNA and YNFKEQ. V lost 4 bases and J lost 2, with 15 bases in between. The CDR3 sequence is 16 residues long. CDR3 sequence reads: CASSLVEQVAYNEQFF. The CDR3 nucleotides are TGTGCCAGCAGCCTCGTTGAGCAGGTCGCCTACAATGAGCAGTTCTTC.

CDR3 protein: CASSITGAGANVLTF. CDR3 DNA: TGTGCCAGTAGTATCACGGGTGCTGGGGCCAACGTCCTGACTTTC. The chain joins TRBV19 to TRBJ2-6; no reliable D call. This CDR3 spans 15 amino acids. Between the trimmed V and J ends, which lost 3 bases and 2 bases, there was a span of 8 bases. The germline V gene has CDR1 LNHDA and CDR2 SQIVND (reference sequence).

The V and J genes are TRBV7-6 and TRBJ2-1; 10 bases fit TRBD1. Germline trimming cut 2 bases from V and 3 bases from J; bases unmatched to any gene: 7. The CDR3 spans 17 residues. CDR1 SGHVS and CDR2 FNYEAQ come from the germline V gene. CDR3 sequence reads: CASSLLWDRGYYNEQFF. The CDR3 DNA is TGTGCCAGCAGCTTATTGTGGGACAGGGGTTACTACAATGAGCAGTTCTTC.

This rearrangement joins TRBV6-5 to TRBJ1-6; 7 bases are shared with TRBD1. The CDR3 is made up of 15 amino acids. J lost 6 bases, V lost 6 bases, and 8 bases had no gene match. Germline assignment: CDR1 MNHEY and CDR2 SVGAGI. CDR3 nucleotides: TGTGCCAGCAGCCGACAGGGAGATGGTAATTCACCCCTCCACTTT. Its protein product is CASSRQGDGNSPLHF.

The chain links TRBV9 to TRBJ2-5; D ambiguous. The V end was cut by 0 bases, the J end by 3 bases, with 6 bases between. The CDR3 loop spans 13 amino acids. Germline V gene sequence: CDR1 SGDLS, CDR2 YYNGEE. The CDR3 DNA reads TGTGCCAGCAGCGTAGACCTAGAAGAGACCCAGTACTTC. Protein: CASSVDLEETQYF.

With regard to this clone: Other DNA sequences in this sample translate to the same CDR3. The chain joins TRBV30 to TRBJ1-4; D is ambiguous. V was clipped by 0 bases and J by 4 bases, with 6 bases between them. The CDR3 loop spans 13 amino acids. Per germline, CDR1 GTSNPN and CDR2 SVGIG (reference sequence). The CDR3 is CAWSVGGNEKLFF. The CDR3, as DNA: TGTGCCTGGAGTGTGGGAGGTAATGAAAAACTGTTTTTT.

The chain employs TRBV3-1 (or the pseudogene TRBV3-2) and TRBJ2-5, with D maybe TRBD1 (6 bases). V was clipped by 5 bases and J by 2 bases, with 15 bases between them. This CDR3 has 15 residues. CDR1 is LGHDT and CDR2 is YNNKEL in the germline V gene (reference sequence). Here the CDR3 reads CASSSYRDIQETQYF. The CDR3 DNA follows: TGTGCCAGCAGCTCTTACCGGGACATACAAGAGACCCAGTACTTC.

This chain uses TRBV11-2 with TRBJ1-4, with D unresolved. From germline, CDR1 is SGHAT and CDR2 FQNNGV. Between the trimmed V and J ends, which lost 1 base and 1 base, there was a span of 10 bases. The CDR3 sequence is 16 residues long. The CDR3: CASSLGSPLTNEKLFF. CDR3 sequence (DNA): TGTGCCAGCAGCTTAGGTTCCCCCTTAACTAATGAAAAACTGTTTTTT.

The chain uses TRBV5-1 and TRBJ2-7; TRBD1 aligns across 7 bases. This CDR3 has 15 residues. J was trimmed by 2 bases and V by 2 bases; bases with no gene match: 7. CDR1 and CDR2 from the germline V gene are SGHRS and YFSETQ. CDR3 sequence reads: CASSLNSGTAYEQYF. In DNA, the CDR3 is TGCGCCAGCAGCTTAAACTCCGGGACAGCCTACGAGCAGTACTTC.

This clone appeared once. This chain joins TRBV15 and TRBJ1-5, with D perhaps matching TRBD1 (6 bases). CDR1 is LNHNV and CDR2 is YYDKDF in the germline V gene (reference sequence). CDR3 length: 15 residues. Trimming took 6 bases from V and 7 from J, leaving 19 bases between them. The CDR3 DNA reads as TGTGCCACCAGACGAGCTCCAGGGGATGGCCAGCCCCAGCATTTT. Protein: CATRRAPGDGQPQHF. Full variable domain (remainder filled in from reference TRBV15 and TRBJ1-5): DAMVIQNPRYQVTQFGKPVTLSCSQTLNHNVMYWYQQKSSQAPKLLFHYYDKDFNNEADTPDNFQSRRPNTSFCFLDIRSPGLGDTAMYLCATRRAPGDGQPQHFGDGTRLSIL.

The J gene is TRBJ1-4, the V gene TRBV27; D may be TRBD1 (5 bases). This CDR3 is built from 14 residues. Germline V CDR1 and CDR2: MNHEY, SMNVEV (reference sequence). With 5 bases removed from V and 5 bases from J, the gap between germline ends came to 12 bases. The CDR3 bases are TGTGCCAGCAGTATGGGGGGGGTGAATGAAAAACTGTTTTTT. Translation gives CASSMGGVNEKLFF.

The CDR3 region is CAWSTGVGGELFF. The DNA of the CDR3 is TGTGCCTGGTCCACAGGGGTGGGGGGGGAGCTGTTTTTT. The chain employs TRBV30 and TRBJ2-2; 7 bases line up with TRBD1. Germline V gene data show CDR1 as GTSNPN and CDR2 as SVGIG (reference sequence). The CDR3 has 13 residues. The ends lost 5 bases at V and 8 bases at J; junction bases unmatched: 8. The full variable domain, completed using reference TRBV30 and TRBJ2-2, is SQTIHQWPATLVQPVGSPLSLECTVEGTSNPNLYWYRQAAGRGLQLLFYSVGIGQISSEVPQNLSASRPQDRQFILSSKKLLLSDSGFYLCAWSTGVGGELFFGEGSRLTVL.

This sequence joins TRBV7-2 and TRBJ2-3; 9 positions agree with TRBD2. Germline V gene sequence: CDR1 SGHTA, CDR2 FQGNSA. The CDR3 covers 14 residues. Unmatched junction bases numbered 3, after V lost 3 bases and J lost 5 bases. This CDR3 reads CASSFGRGGDTQYF. CDR3 coding DNA: TGTGCCAGCAGCTTCGGGCGGGGGGGAGATACGCAGTATTTT.

This sequence joins TRBV4-1 and TRBJ2-7; 8 nucleotides line up with TRBD1. J was trimmed by 7 bases and V by 9 bases; bases with no gene match: 5. Per the germline V gene, CDR1 is MGHRA and CDR2 is YSYEKL. CDR3 size: 11 residues. The CDR3 reads CASGTGYEQYF. In DNA, the CDR3 is TGCGCCAGTGGGACAGGATATGAGCAGTACTTC.

The table lists this clone with a count of one. The chain is built from TRBV9 and TRBJ1-2; possibly TRBD1 for D (6 bases). The CDR3 length is 12 residues. Trimming left V 2 bases short and J 6 bases short, with 8 bases between. The germline CDR1 and CDR2 sequences are SGDLS and YYNGEE. As DNA, the CDR3 is TGTGCCAGCAGCGTCCCAGGGGATGGCTACACCTTC. It yields the protein CASSVPGDGYTF.

This clone was counted between two and nine times. This rearrangement joins TRBV6-1 to TRBJ2-5; the D is unclear. Trimming shortened V by 2 bases and J by 9 bases, and 10 bases separated the two germline ends. Per the germline V gene, CDR1 is MNHNS and CDR2 is SASEGT. The CDR3 runs to 12 residues. CDR3 sequence reads: CASSEFTTAQYF. For the CDR3, the DNA is TGTGCCAGCAGTGAATTCACCACGGCCCAGTACTTC.

This clone showed up many times. This chain links TRBV12-3 or TRBV12-4 with TRBJ2-7; no firm D call. V lost 0 bases, J lost 6 bases, and 6 bases lay in between. CDR3 length equals 12 residues. The CDR3: CASSLAPGEQYF. CDR3 sequence (DNA): TGTGCCAGCAGTTTAGCGCCAGGCGAGCAGTACTTC.

This chain links TRBV28 with TRBJ2-2; D may be TRBD1 (6 bases). CDR1 is MDHEN, CDR2 SYDVKM, per germline. The CDR3 contains 14 residues. The ends were cut back, 6 bases at V and 8 bases at J, with 16 bases in the middle. The CDR3 sequence is CASRKQGSRGELFF. CDR3 nucleotide sequence: TGTGCCAGCAGGAAACAGGGCTCCCGAGGGGAGCTGTTTTTT. Looking up the rest from reference TRBV28 and TRBJ2-2 gives the full variable domain: DVKVTQSSRYLVKRTGEKVFLECVQDMDHENMFWYRQDPGLGLRLIYFSYDVKMKEKGDIPEGYSVSREKKERFSLILESASTNQTSMYLCASRKQGSRGELFFGEGSRLTVL.

This chain uses TRBV6-5 with TRBJ1-4; 7 nucleotides align to TRBD1. J lost 1 base, V lost 2 bases, and 1 base had no gene match. The CDR3 runs 15 residues. Germline V gives CDR1 MNHEY, CDR2 SVGAGI. Here the CDR3 DNA reads TGTGCCAGCAGTTACAACAGGGGAACTAATGAAAAACTGTTTTTT. Protein sequence: CASSYNRGTNEKLFF.

The chain links TRBV5-1 to TRBJ2-7; a weak D match, TRBD2 (5 bases). V lost 3 bases and J 0 bases, leaving 13 bases between the germline ends. The CDR3 totals 15 residues. Looked up from germline, CDR1 is SGHRS and CDR2 is YFSETQ. The CDR3 sequence: CASSSADFTSYEQYF. CDR3 coding DNA: TGCGCCAGCAGCTCAGCGGACTTTACCTCCTACGAGCAGTACTTC.

V and J are TRBV13 and TRBJ1-4; TRBD1 aligns across 9 bases. CDR3 length equals 15 residues. Per germline, CDR1 PRHDT and CDR2 FYEKMQ (reference sequence). Trimming took 5 bases from V and 4 from J; bases not matched to a gene: 5. The CDR3 reads CASSRTGGFNEKLFF. The CDR3 DNA reads as TGTGCCAGCAGCCGAACAGGGGGCTTTAATGAAAAACTGTTTTTT. The full variable domain, in which reference TRBV13 and TRBJ1-4 provide the parts outside the CDR3, is AAGVIQSPRHLIKEKRETATLKCYPIPRHDTVYWYQQGPGQDPQFLISFYEKMQSDKGSIPDRFSAQQFSDYHSELNMSSLELGDSALYFCASSRTGGFNEKLFFGSGTQLSVL.

This chain connects TRBV6-2 or TRBV6-3 to TRBJ2-5; 10 nucleotides agree with TRBD1. The germline CDR1 and CDR2 sequences are MNHEY and SVGEGT. The CDR3 consists of 14 residues. The V and J ends lost 4 bases and 3 bases, in that order; junction bases with no gene match: 2. The CDR3 DNA reads TGTGCCAGCAGTTCCGGGACAGGGGAAGAGACCCAGTACTTC. Amino acid sequence: CASSSGTGEETQYF.